The 23 T cell receptor beta chains below were found in one sample sequenced in a study of blood T cell repertoires in COVID-19. TCRdb keeps only in-frame clones here, not all; method: immunoSEQ multiplex PCR. The data show fewer than 200,000 clones, with roughly 89% seen just once and 1.5% to 2% held by the top ten. Input material: peripheral blood. The receptors were sampled from a woman aged 45-59 years with acute or convalescent COVID-19.

This chain joins TRBV5-6 and TRBJ1-5; 11 bases fit TRBD1. The germline gives CDR1 SGHDT, CDR2 YYEEEE. V trimming: 1 base; J trimming: 8 bases; junction bases outside the gene matches: 5. The CDR3 has 15 amino acids. CDR3 amino acids: CASSLWTGGAEPQHF. CDR3 nucleotide sequence: TGTGCCAGCAGCTTGTGGACAGGGGGCGCGGAGCCCCAGCATTTT.

The rearrangement uses TRBV6-5 and TRBJ1-2; D remains ambiguous. Germline values: CDR1 MNHEY, CDR2 SVGAGI. V was pared by 8 bases and J by 12 bases, with 19 bases between. The CDR3 consists of 12 residues. The CDR3, as DNA: TGTGCCAGCGGGCAGACACCGCTAACACACACCTTC. This sequence encodes CASGQTPLTHTF.

V is TRBV11-2 and J is TRBJ2-3; D ambiguous. Germline loops: CDR1 SGHAT, CDR2 FQNNGV. V was shortened by 1 base and J by 1 base, with 9 bases between the two germline ends. This CDR3 is 15 amino acids long. The CDR3 DNA sequence: TGTGCCAGCAGCTTAGCAGGCTTTGGCACAGATACGCAGTATTTT. The encoded protein is CASSLAGFGTDTQYF.

V gene TRBV3-1 (or the pseudogene TRBV3-2) combines with J gene TRBJ2-4, with D uncertain. The CDR3 is 12 amino acids. V gave up 0 bases and J gave up 9 bases, with 6 bases separating them. The germline V gene encodes CDR1 LGHDT and CDR2 YNNKEL (reference sequence). The CDR3 loop reads CASSQDRGIQYF. CDR3 DNA: TGTGCCAGCAGCCAAGACCGCGGCATTCAGTACTTC.

This clone was recorded only once. The rearrangement uses TRBV3-1 (or the pseudogene TRBV3-2) and TRBJ1-2; D not resolved. V was shortened by 0 bases and J by 5 bases, with 13 bases between the two germline ends. The CDR3 spans 15 residues. The germline V gene has CDR1 LGHDT and CDR2 YNNKEL (reference sequence). The CDR3 here is CASSQDGLRQYGYTF. CDR3 nucleotides: TGTGCCAGCAGCCAAGATGGGCTTCGGCAGTATGGCTACACCTTC.

The rearrangement links TRBV18 to TRBJ1-1; tentative D call: TRBD1 (5 bases). Germline CDR1 KGHSH, CDR2 LQKENI. The CDR3 totals 13 residues. The V end was cut by 6 bases, the J end by 5 bases, with 13 bases between. The CDR3 here is CASSSDGGTEAFF. CDR3 DNA: TGTGCCAGCTCTTCTGATGGGGGGACTGAAGCTTTCTTT.

The rearrangement links TRBV7-9 to TRBJ2-7; TRBD1 agrees at 9 bases. V shed 7 bases and J 3 bases; nucleotides not matched to a gene: 10. The CDR3 runs 15 residues. Germline lookup yields CDR1 SEHNR and CDR2 FQNEAQ (reference sequence). The CDR3 sequence is CASTSGQGFFYEQYF. The CDR3 region has the DNA TGTGCCAGCACTTCAGGACAGGGGTTTTTCTACGAGCAGTACTTC.

To note about this clone: Other DNA sequences of this sample code for an identical CDR3. V gene TRBV3-1 (or the pseudogene TRBV3-2) combines with J gene TRBJ1-5, with no clear D. The CDR3 sequence is 12 residues long. Germline V gives CDR1 LGHDT, CDR2 YNNKEL (reference sequence). V lost 2 bases and J 4 bases, leaving 3 bases between the germline ends. CDR3 region: CASSQLNQPQHF. The CDR3 DNA sequence: TGTGCCAGCAGCCAATTAAATCAGCCCCAGCATTTT.

The chain couples TRBV24-1 to TRBJ1-2; D gene ambiguous. Trimming shortened V by 4 bases and J by 2 bases, and 13 bases separated the two germline ends. The germline V gene encodes CDR1 KGHDR and CDR2 SFDVKD. This CDR3 is 15 amino acids long. The CDR3 DNA follows: TGTGCCACCAGTGACCCGCATGGCGGAAACTATGGCTACACCTTC. Protein product: CATSDPHGGNYGYTF.

This sequence joins TRBV18 and TRBJ1-1; a possible D gene is TRBD1 (5 bases). The CDR3 contains 15 residues. Germline V gene data show CDR1 as KGHSH and CDR2 as LQKENI. V was trimmed by 2 bases and J by 1 base, leaving 11 bases between them. As DNA, the CDR3 is TGTGCCAGCTCACCAGGGGCGGGGCCGAACACTGAAGCTTTCTTT. Translation: CASSPGAGPNTEAFF.

V usage is TRBV2 and J usage is TRBJ1-5; tentatively, D is TRBD1 (6 bases). The V end was cut by 7 bases, the J end by 6 bases, with 16 bases between. The CDR3 has 14 residues. Looked up from germline, CDR1 is SNHLY and CDR2 is FYNNEI. In DNA form, the CDR3 reads TGTGCCAGCACTAGACAGGATCGAAGTCAGCCCCAGCATTTT. It specifies CASTRQDRSQPQHF. The full variable domain, rest sourced from reference TRBV2 and TRBJ1-5, is EPEVTQTPSHQVTQMGQEVILRCVPISNHLYFYWYRQILGQKVEFLVSFYNNEISEKSEIFDDQFSVERPDGSNFTLKIRSTKLEDSAMYFCASTRQDRSQPQHFGDGTRLSIL.

The chain employs TRBV5-8 and TRBJ1-1; D is uncertain. Trimming removed 0 bases at V and 8 bases at J, with 14 bases between. From germline, CDR1 is SGHTS and CDR2 YDEGEE. The CDR3 has 14 amino acids. For the CDR3, the DNA is TGTGCCAGCAGCTTGGATCGGGAAGTCGGGGAAGCTTTCTTT. Protein: CASSLDREVGEAFF.

The chain employs TRBV19 and TRBJ1-3; D gene ambiguous. Germline assignment: CDR1 LNHDA and CDR2 SQIVND (reference sequence). The CDR3 contains 16 residues. Trimming left V 1 base short and J 4 bases short, with 14 bases between. CDR3 in DNA: TGTGCCAGTAGTATAGGTACCAGGCGGGCAGGAAACACCATATATTTT. Encoded protein: CASSIGTRRAGNTIYF.

This chain connects TRBV18 to TRBJ2-4; tentatively, D is TRBD2 (5 bases). The length of the CDR3 is 14 residues. CDR1 is KGHSH and CDR2 is LQKENI in the germline V gene. V was trimmed by 6 bases and J by 6 bases, leaving 15 bases between them. CDR3 sequence: CASSLGPAGNIQYF. The CDR3 DNA is TGTGCCAGCTCGCTAGGGCCGGCGGGAAACATTCAGTACTTC.

V is TRBV10-1 and J is TRBJ2-7, with 12 bases matching TRBD2. The CDR3 runs to 17 residues. J lost 3 bases, V lost 0 bases, and 6 bases had no gene match. The germline gives CDR1 WNHNN, CDR2 SYGVQD (reference sequence). For the CDR3, the DNA is TGCGCCAGCAGTGAGTCAACCGGACTAGCGGGGAACTACGAGCAGTACTTC. Its translation is CASSESTGLAGNYEQYF.

The chain links TRBV20-1 to TRBJ2-1, with a weak D call TRBD2 (5 bases). Germline lookup yields CDR1 DFQATT and CDR2 SNEGSKA (reference sequence). Trimming took off 3 bases at V and 6 bases at J, with 18 bases between the two ends. The CDR3 length is 15 residues. The CDR3 sequence is CSASAGLRGSNEQFF. The CDR3 DNA sequence: TGCAGTGCTAGTGCCGGACTTCGCGGCTCCAATGAGCAGTTCTTC.

This clone was seen only once. V and J are TRBV7-9 and TRBJ1-2, with D unclear. This CDR3 comprises 13 residues. The germline gives CDR1 SEHNR, CDR2 FQNEAQ (reference sequence). Trimming removed 1 base from V and 8 bases from J, with 11 bases in between. CDR3 sequence: CASSLVREQGYTF. The CDR3 nucleotides read TGTGCCAGCAGCTTAGTAAGGGAGCAAGGCTACACCTTC.

The rearrangement uses TRBV7-9 and TRBJ1-1; D not certain. The CDR3 loop spans 12 amino acids. The V end lost 2 bases, the J end lost 6 bases, and 7 bases lay between the germline ends. From germline, CDR1 is SEHNR and CDR2 FQNEAQ (reference sequence). CDR3 sequence reads: CASSLFPAEAFF. CDR3 in DNA: TGTGCCAGCAGCTTATTTCCGGCTGAAGCTTTCTTT. The entire variable domain, with the rest obtained from reference TRBV7-9 and TRBJ1-1, is as follows: DTGVSQNPRHKITKRGQNVTFRCDPISEHNRLYWYRQTLGQGPEFLTYFQNEAQLEKSRLLSDRFSAERPKGSFSTLEIQRTEQGDSAMYLCASSLFPAEAFFGQGTRLTVV.

J is TRBJ1-3 and V is TRBV7-8; the D gene is possibly TRBD1 (6 bases). This CDR3 has 14 residues. Germline values: CDR1 SGHVS, CDR2 FQNEAQ. V lost 5 bases and J lost 8, with 16 bases in between. The CDR3 bases are TGTGCCAGCAGCCCCCTAATACAGGGAGACACCATATATTTT. This encodes CASSPLIQGDTIYF.

V and J are TRBV19 and TRBJ2-3; the D gene is possibly TRBD1 (5 bases). Germline V CDR1 and CDR2: LNHDA, SQIVND (reference sequence). This CDR3 is built from 14 residues. V gave up 5 bases and J gave up 2 bases, with 11 bases separating them. DNA for the CDR3: TGTGCCAGTAGTTTTAGACAGACCACAGATACGCAGTATTTT. Protein sequence: CASSFRQTTDTQYF.

V gene TRBV25-1 combines with J gene TRBJ1-2, with TRBD1 matching 8 bases. Germline CDR1 MGHDK, CDR2 SYGVNS. The CDR3 has 15 amino acids. Trimming took 4 bases from V and 7 from J; bases not matched to a gene: 11. CDR3 residues: CASSGLTGGPTGYTF. The DNA of the CDR3 is TGTGCCAGCAGTGGGTTAACAGGGGGTCCTACTGGCTACACCTTC.

This clone was picked up one time. V gene TRBV6-1 combines with J gene TRBJ1-5; tentatively, D is TRBD1 (5 bases). V was pared by 3 bases and J by 4 bases, with 16 bases between. This CDR3 comprises 16 residues. Germline V gene data show CDR1 as MNHNS and CDR2 as SASEGT. The CDR3 bases are TGTGCCAGCAGTGATTTTCGGTGGCAGGGAAATCAGCCCCAGCATTTT. Translated, it gives CASSDFRWQGNQPQHF.

The rearrangement uses TRBV6-5 and TRBJ2-5, with 7 bases identical to TRBD2. Germline trimming cut 2 bases from V and 4 bases from J; bases unmatched to any gene: 7. The CDR3 contains 15 residues. The germline CDR1 and CDR2 sequences are MNHEY and SVGAGI. CDR3 amino acids: CASSYLGVAGETQYF. CDR3 coding DNA: TGTGCCAGCAGTTACCTCGGGGTAGCGGGAGAGACCCAGTACTTC.